This TCR beta chain was observed in a study of T cells after yellow fever vaccination (dated by TCRdb to about 2019). Regarding the study in general: Libraries from fractions with low cell numbers were prepared with the SMART-Seq v4 Ultra Low Input RNA kit. To follow T-cell clones before and after both primary and booster YFV17D yellow fever vaccination, bulk TCR alpha and beta repertoires underwent longitudinal sequencing. Two healthy male donors, one aged 18 to 30 and one aged 30 to 40 years, were included in the cohort. Blood samples were taken at several timepoints before and after primary and secondary immunization, and bulk PBMC replicates and cell subsets were isolated. Overall results and qualifications from the work: A small share of clonotypes occurred in both CD4 and CD8 compartments, likely arising from convergent recombination. Computational filtering was needed because FACS-sorted repertoires could contain abundant contaminating clonotypes from the bulk population. After the booster, most clones that had expanded after primary vaccination were detected again (approximately 95% of CD4 and around nine tenths of CD8), suggesting broad maintenance of memory. Because the study included only a couple of donors, the extent to which the findings can be generalized is limited. The secondary T-cell response was weaker than the primary response but faster, peaking on day 5 instead of day 15.

The sequencer was an Illumina NovaSeq 6000. TCR cDNA was synthesized by 5'RACE template switching, which introduced a universal primer site and unique molecular identifiers. Priming for cDNA synthesis came from both the TCR alpha and TCR beta constant segments. Libraries were amplified in two PCR steps, with sample barcodes and sequencing adapters added in the second step. Sequencing of libraries was done on Illumina HiSeq 2500 (2x100 bp) or NovaSeq (2x150 bp). The original methods were these. MIGEC was used to demultiplex reads and collapse the reads into UMI consensus sequences, and MiXCR was used for V(D)J alignment. Using edgeR on replicate PBMC samples, clonotypes were called vaccine-responding if FDR was below 0.01 and the log2 fold change was above 5 up to day 15. Each bulk clonotype received a CD4 or CD8 identity based on whether the sequenced CD4 or CD8 repertoire contained that clonotype at higher abundance. The public reads were quality trimmed at Q25 with fastp and then assembled into clones with MiXCR by TCRdb, keeping productive beta chains. For every CDR3 protein sequence, its rows merge into one entry that carries the most common genes and DNA. These V and J calls are TCRdb output, not the study's own analysis. The sample yields some 340,000 distinct CDR3 sequences; 4.1% were counted once. In total, the top ten clones hold just under 25% of the sample.

In regard to this clonotype: Its antigen target is currently unknown. The input lacks base qualities; no much larger clone sits a single base away.

The treatment or condition label, as the study defines it: live attenuated yellow fever vaccine strain. At every blood-draw timepoint, two biological replicates of bulk PBMCs were collected. A standard Ficoll-Paque protocol was used to isolate PBMCs from peripheral blood. RNA was extracted with TriZol from bulk PBMCs, CD4 and CD8 fractions, and dextramer-positive and dextramer-negative fractions. Specimen: PBMCs, collected 5 days after the yellow fever booster vaccination. This receptor was identified in a man between 18 and 29 years old who received the YFV17D yellow fever vaccine.

The CDR3 reads as follows: CSARPRAGENSPLHF. The DNA is TGCAGTGCTCGCCCCAGGGCAGGGGAGAATTCACCCCTCCACTTT. Recombination linked TRBV20-1 to TRBJ1-6, and the D gene may be TRBD1, 6 bases matching. V sheds 5 bases and J sheds 7 bases, leaving 18 bases between their ends. The germline V gene (reference sequence) supplies CDR1 DFQATT and CDR2 SNEGSKA. Spanning cysteine to phenylalanine, the CDR3 consists of 15 amino acids. Of the read, only the CDR3 DNA is kept; its 45 bases are in frame from base 1.